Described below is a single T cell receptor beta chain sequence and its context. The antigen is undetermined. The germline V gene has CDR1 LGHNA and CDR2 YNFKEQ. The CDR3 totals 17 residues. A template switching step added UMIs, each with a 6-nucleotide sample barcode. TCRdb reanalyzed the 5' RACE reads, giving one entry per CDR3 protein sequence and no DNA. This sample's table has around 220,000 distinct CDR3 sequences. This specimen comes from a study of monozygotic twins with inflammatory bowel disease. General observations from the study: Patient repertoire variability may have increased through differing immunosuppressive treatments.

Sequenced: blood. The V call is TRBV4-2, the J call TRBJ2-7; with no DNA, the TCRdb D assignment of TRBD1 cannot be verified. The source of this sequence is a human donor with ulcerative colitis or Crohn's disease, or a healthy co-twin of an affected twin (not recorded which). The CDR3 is CASSPRAPGQGRYEQYF.